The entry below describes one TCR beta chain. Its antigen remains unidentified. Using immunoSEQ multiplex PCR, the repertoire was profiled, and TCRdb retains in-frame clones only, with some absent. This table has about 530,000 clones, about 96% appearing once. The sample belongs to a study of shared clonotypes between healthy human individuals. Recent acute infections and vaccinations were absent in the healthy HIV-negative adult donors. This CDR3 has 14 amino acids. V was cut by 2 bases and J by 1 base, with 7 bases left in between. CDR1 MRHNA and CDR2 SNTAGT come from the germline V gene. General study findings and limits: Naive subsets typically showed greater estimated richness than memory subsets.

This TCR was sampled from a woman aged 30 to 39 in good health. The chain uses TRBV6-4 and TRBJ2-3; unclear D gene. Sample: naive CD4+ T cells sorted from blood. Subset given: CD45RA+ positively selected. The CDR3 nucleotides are TGTGCCAGCAGTGACATTGGGGGCACAGATACGCAGTATTTT. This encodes CASSDIGGTDTQYF.